This entry is about one TCR beta chain. This specimen comes from a study of blood T cell repertoires in COVID-19. Study background: Some COVID-19 samples were acute and others convalescent; all came from the United States, Italy and Spain. From T cells, B-cell-depleted T cells, or PBMCs came the material, which was cDNA or gDNA.

Original analysis: Scientists estimated how many nucleated cells there were by amplifying reference gene primers. Assay used: immunoSEQ multiplex PCR; TCRdb lists only in-frame clones, some missing. Clone size and the V and J calls come from that table; the DNA yielded D and trimming. The repertoire holds approximately 110,000 clones, around 84% seen once, with 2.1% in the top ten. The source is a human donor in a cohort sampled during active COVID-19. What was sequenced was peripheral blood.

In nucleotides, the CDR3 is TGTGCCAGCAGCTTAGGCCCTACTAGCGGCGGGTATGACGAGCAGTACTTC. Its protein is CASSLGPTSGGYDEQYF. This chain links TRBV7-9 with TRBJ2-7, with TRBD2 matching over 8 bases. The ends lost 1 base at V and 5 bases at J; junction bases unmatched: 13. Germline CDR1 is SEHNR and CDR2 is FQNEAQ (reference sequence). There are 17 residues in the CDR3.